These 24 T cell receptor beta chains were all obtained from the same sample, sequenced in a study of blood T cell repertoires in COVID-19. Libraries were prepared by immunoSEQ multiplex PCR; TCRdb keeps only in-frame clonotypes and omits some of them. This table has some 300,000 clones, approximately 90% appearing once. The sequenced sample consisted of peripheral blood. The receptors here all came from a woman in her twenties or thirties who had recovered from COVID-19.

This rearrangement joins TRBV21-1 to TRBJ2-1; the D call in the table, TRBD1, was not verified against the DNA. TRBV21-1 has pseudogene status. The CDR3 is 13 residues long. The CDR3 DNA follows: TGTGCCAGCAGCATTGGACAGGGCAATGAGCAGTTCTTC. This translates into CASSIGQGNEQFF.

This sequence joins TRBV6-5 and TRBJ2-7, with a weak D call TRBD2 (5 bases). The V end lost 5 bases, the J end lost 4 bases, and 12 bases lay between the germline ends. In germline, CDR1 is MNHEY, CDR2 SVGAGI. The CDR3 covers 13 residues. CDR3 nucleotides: TGTGCCAGCAGTAAACTAGATCGGTACGAGCAGTACTTC. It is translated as CASSKLDRYEQYF.

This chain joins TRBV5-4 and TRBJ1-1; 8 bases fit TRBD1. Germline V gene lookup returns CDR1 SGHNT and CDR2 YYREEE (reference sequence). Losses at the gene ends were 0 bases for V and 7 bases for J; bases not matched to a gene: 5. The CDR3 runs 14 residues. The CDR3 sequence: CASSLVGTGLEAFF. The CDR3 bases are TGTGCCAGCAGCTTGGTAGGGACAGGACTTGAAGCTTTCTTT.

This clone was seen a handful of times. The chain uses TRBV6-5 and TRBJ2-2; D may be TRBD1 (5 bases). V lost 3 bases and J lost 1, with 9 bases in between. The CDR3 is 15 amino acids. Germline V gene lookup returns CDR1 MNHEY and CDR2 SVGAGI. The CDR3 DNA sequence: TGTGCCAGCAGTTATCAGGGTTGGAACACCGGGGAGCTGTTTTTT. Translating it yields CASSYQGWNTGELFF.

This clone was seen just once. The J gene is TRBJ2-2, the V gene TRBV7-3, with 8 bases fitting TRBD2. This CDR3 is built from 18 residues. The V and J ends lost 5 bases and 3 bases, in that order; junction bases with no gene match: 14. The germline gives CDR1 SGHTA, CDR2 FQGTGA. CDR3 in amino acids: CASSPHLVGGVDTGELFF. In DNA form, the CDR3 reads TGTGCCAGCAGCCCCCATTTAGTCGGGGGGGTTGACACCGGGGAGCTGTTTTTT.

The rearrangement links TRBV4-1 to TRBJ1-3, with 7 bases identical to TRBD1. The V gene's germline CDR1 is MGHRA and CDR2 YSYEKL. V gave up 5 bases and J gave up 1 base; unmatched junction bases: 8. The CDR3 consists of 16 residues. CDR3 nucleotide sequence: TGCGCCAGCAGCATAAAACAGGGGACATCTGGAAACACCATATATTTT. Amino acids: CASSIKQGTSGNTIYF.

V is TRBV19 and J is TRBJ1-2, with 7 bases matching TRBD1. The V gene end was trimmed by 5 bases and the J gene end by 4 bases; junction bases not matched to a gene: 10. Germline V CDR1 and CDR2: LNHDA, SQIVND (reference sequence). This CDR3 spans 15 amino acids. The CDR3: CASSPRDSIRYGYTF. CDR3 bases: TGTGCCAGTAGTCCAAGGGACAGCATCCGCTATGGCTACACCTTC.

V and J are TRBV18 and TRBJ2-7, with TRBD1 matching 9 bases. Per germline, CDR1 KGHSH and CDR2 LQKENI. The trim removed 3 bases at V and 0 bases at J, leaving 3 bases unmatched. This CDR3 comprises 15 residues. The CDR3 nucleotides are TGTGCCAGCTCACCGCGGACAGGGGCCTCCTACGAGCAGTACTTC. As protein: CASSPRTGASYEQYF.

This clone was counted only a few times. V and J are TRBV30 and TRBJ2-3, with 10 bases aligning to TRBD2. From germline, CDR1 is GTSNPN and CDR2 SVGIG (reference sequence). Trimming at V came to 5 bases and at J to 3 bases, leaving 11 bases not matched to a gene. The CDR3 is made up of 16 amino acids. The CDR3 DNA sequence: TGTGCCTGGTACCAACCACTAGCGGGGAATACAGATACGCAGTATTTT. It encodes CAWYQPLAGNTDTQYF.

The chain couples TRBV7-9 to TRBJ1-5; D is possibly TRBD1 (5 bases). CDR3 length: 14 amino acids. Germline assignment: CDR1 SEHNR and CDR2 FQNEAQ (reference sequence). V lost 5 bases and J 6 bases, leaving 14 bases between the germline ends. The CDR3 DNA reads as TGTGCCAGCAGCCTCGGGGGAGTTGGTCAGCCCCAGCATTTT. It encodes CASSLGGVGQPQHF. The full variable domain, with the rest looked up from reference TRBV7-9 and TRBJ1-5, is DTGVSQNPRHKITKRGQNVTFRCDPISEHNRLYWYRQTLGQGPEFLTYFQNEAQLEKSRLLSDRFSAERPKGSFSTLEIQRTEQGDSAMYLCASSLGGVGQPQHFGDGTRLSIL.

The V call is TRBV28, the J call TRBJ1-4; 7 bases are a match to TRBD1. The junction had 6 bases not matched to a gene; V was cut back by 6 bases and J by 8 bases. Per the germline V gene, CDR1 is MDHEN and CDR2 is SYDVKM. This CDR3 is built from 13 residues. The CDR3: CASSMTGREKLFF. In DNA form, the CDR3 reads TGTGCCAGCAGCATGACAGGGAGAGAAAAACTGTTTTTT.

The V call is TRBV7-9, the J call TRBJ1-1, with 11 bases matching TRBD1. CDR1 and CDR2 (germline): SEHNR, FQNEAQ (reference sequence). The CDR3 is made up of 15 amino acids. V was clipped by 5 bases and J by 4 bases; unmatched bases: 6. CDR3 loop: CASSLRTGGFTEAFF. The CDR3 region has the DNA TGTGCCAGCAGCCTTCGGACAGGGGGCTTCACTGAAGCTTTCTTT. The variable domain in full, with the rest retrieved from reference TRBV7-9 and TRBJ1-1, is DTGVSQNPRHKITKRGQNVTFRCDPISEHNRLYWYRQTLGQGPEFLTYFQNEAQLEKSRLLSDRFSAERPKGSFSTLEIQRTEQGDSAMYLCASSLRTGGFTEAFFGQGTRLTVV.

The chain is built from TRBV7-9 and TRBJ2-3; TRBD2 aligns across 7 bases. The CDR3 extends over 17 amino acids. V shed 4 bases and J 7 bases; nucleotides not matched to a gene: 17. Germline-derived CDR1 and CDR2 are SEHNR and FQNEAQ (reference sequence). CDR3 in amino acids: CASSSSTGGLSVNTQYF. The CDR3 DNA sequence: TGTGCCAGCAGCTCCTCTACGGGGGGACTAAGCGTGAATACGCAGTATTTT.

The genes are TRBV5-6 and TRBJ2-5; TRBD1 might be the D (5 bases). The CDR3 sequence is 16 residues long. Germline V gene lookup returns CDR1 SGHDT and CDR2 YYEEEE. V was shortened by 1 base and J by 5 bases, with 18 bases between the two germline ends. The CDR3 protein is CASSLKGPRVGETQYF. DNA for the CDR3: TGTGCCAGCAGCTTGAAGGGGCCCCGAGTAGGGGAGACCCAGTACTTC.

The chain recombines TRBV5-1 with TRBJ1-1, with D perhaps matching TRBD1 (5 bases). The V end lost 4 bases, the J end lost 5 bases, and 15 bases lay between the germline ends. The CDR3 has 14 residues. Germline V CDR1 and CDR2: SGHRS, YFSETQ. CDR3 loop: CASSPMGGRTEAFF. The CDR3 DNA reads TGCGCCAGCAGCCCGATGGGGGGGAGAACTGAAGCTTTCTTT.

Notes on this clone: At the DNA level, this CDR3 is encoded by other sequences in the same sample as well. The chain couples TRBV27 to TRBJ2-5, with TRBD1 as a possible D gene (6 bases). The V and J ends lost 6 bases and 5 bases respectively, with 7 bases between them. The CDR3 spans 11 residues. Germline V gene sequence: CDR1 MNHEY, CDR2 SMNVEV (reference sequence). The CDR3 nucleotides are TGTGCCAGCAGCCAGGGGGAGACCCAGTACTTC. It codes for CASSQGETQYF.

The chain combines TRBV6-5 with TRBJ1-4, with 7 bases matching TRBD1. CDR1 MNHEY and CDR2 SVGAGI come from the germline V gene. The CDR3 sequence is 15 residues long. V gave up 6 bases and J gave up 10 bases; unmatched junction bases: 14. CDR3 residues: CASSPSNRQGGKLFF. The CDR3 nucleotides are TGTGCCAGCAGCCCCTCTAACCGACAGGGAGGAAAACTGTTTTTT.

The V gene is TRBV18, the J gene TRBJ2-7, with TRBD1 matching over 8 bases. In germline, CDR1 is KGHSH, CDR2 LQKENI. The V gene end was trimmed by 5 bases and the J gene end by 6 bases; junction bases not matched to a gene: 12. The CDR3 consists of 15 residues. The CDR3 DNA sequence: TGTGCCAGCTCATCCAGAAACGACAGGGGTGTCGAGCAGTACTTC. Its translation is CASSSRNDRGVEQYF.

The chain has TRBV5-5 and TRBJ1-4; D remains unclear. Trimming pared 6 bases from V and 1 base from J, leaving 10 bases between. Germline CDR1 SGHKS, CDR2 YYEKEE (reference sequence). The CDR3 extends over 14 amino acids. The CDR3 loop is CASTLGVTNEKLFF. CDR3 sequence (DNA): TGTGCCAGCACCCTCGGTGTAACTAATGAAAAACTGTTTTTT.

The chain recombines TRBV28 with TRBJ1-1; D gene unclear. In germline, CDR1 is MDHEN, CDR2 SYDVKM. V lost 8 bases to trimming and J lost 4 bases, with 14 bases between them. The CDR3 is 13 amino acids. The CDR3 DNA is TGTGCCAGCCTTCTATACTATGGCACTGAAGCTTTCTTT. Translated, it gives CASLLYYGTEAFF.

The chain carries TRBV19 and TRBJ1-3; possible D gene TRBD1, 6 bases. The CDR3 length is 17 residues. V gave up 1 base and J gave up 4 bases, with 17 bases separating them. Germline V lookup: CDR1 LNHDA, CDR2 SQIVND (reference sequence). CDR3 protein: CASSIGGQNLPGNTIYF. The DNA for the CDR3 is TGTGCCAGTAGTATAGGCGGACAGAACCTCCCAGGAAACACCATATATTTT.

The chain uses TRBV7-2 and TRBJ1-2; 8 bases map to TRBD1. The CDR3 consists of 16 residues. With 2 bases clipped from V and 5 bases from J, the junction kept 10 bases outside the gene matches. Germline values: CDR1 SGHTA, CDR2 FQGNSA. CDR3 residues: CASSLQGQGSAYGYTF. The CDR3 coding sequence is TGTGCCAGCAGCTTACAAGGACAGGGATCGGCGTATGGCTACACCTTC.

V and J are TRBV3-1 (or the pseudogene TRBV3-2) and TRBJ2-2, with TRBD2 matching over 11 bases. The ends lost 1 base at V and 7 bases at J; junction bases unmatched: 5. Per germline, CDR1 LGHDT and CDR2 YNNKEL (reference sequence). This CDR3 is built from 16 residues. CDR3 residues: CASSQATLAGGGELFF. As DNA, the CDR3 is TGTGCCAGCAGCCAAGCTACCCTAGCGGGGGGCGGGGAGCTGTTTTTT.

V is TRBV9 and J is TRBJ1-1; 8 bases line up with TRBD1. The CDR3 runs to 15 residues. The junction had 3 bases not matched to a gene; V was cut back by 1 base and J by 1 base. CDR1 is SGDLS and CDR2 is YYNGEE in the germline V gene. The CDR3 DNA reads TGTGCCAGCAGCGTAACCGGGACAGGGAACACTGAAGCTTTCTTT. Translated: CASSVTGTGNTEAFF. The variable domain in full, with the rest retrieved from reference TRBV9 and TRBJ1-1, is DSGVTQTPKHLITATGQRVTLRCSPRSGDLSVYWYQQSLDQGLQFLIQYYNGEERAKGNILERFSAQQFPDLHSELNLSSLELGDSALYFCASSVTGTGNTEAFFGQGTRLTVV.